This T cell receptor beta chain was captured by sequencing in a study of CD8 T cells in ankylosing spondylitis. Overall study results and limits: Significant enrichment of disease-linked clones was reportedly seen in matched ankylosing spondylitis synovial fluid. Several of the motif variants were reported before in synovial fluid and blood from reactive arthritis.

Generation of TCR beta libraries employed quantitative 5'-RACE incorporating molecular barcodes. TCRdb re-called the 5' RACE reads through MiXCR, storing one row per CDR3 protein. Of more than 25,000 distinct CDR3 sequences listed, 4.5% to 5.5% are singletons. The length of the CDR3 is 14 residues. V was clipped by 3 bases and J by 8 bases; unmatched bases: 8. The germline V gene encodes CDR1 SGDLS and CDR2 YYNGEE. For this clonotype: Its antigen is not known.

This clonotype originated in a female donor with ankylosing spondylitis or in good health (not recorded which). V and J are TRBV9 and TRBJ2-7; 10 bases are shared with TRBD2. The sequencing sample was made of blood, either unsorted or a sorted T cell fraction (not recorded which). The CDR3 loop is CASSESGRAGQQYF. The CDR3 nucleotides read TGTGCCAGCAGCGAAAGCGGGAGGGCCGGCCAGCAGTACTTC.